This T cell receptor (beta chain) was sequenced in a study of OX40 agonist ivuxolimab in advanced cancers. As for the study in general: Partial responses, seen in three patients, involved one hepatocellular carcinoma and two cutaneous melanomas. General study results and limits: Some nonresponders likewise displayed low normalized T-cell clonal expansion. Antigen targets of the expanded peripheral T cells went undetermined. At 0.1 to 3.0 mg/kg, clonal expansion of CD4+ and CD8+ blood T cells had occurred by week 6.

This table comes from immunoSEQ multiplex PCR, and its TCRdb copy is limited to in-frame clones, with some not included. Of roughly 90,000 clones detected, about 90% appear once; the ten largest clones hold 0.79%. Concerning this clone: What it binds is unknown.

V was shortened by 5 bases and J by 8 bases, with 12 bases between the two germline ends. The germline V gene encodes CDR1 MNHEY and CDR2 SMNVEV (reference sequence). The CDR3 extends over 12 amino acids. This receptor was obtained from an adult with an advanced solid tumor such as melanoma, head and neck, liver or kidney cancer. Sample: CD4+ or CD8+ T cells sorted from blood, taken in a trial of the OX40 agonist ivuxolimab. The rearrangement uses TRBV27 and TRBJ1-2; perhaps TRBD1 as D (6 bases). CDR3 in amino acids: CASSPQGRGYTF. CDR3 DNA: TGTGCCAGCAGTCCACAGGGAAGAGGCTACACCTTC.